This T cell receptor (beta chain) originates from a study of cytomegalovirus exposure and HLA in healthy donors. This clone was recorded only once. Its antigen is not known. This CDR3 spans 14 amino acids. The germline V gene encodes CDR1 SGHTA and CDR2 FQGTGA. The junction had 4 bases not matched to a gene; V was cut back by 5 bases and J by 4 bases. The study ran its PCR with 60 Vbeta and 13 Jbeta primers. Profiled with immunoSEQ multiplex PCR; TCRdb holds only in-frame clones, not every one. The sample has some 200,000 clones; around 75% are singletons. Whole-study results and caveats: Researchers catalogued under 200 TCR beta chains as cytomegalovirus-associated.

Sequenced material: PBMCs. The origin of this receptor is a woman aged 25 to 39 in good health and CMV-seronegative. This rearrangement joins TRBV7-3 to TRBJ2-5; 10 positions match TRBD1. In DNA, the CDR3 is TGTGCCAGCAGCCAGGACAGGGGGTCAGAGACCCAGTACTTC. It encodes CASSQDRGSETQYF.